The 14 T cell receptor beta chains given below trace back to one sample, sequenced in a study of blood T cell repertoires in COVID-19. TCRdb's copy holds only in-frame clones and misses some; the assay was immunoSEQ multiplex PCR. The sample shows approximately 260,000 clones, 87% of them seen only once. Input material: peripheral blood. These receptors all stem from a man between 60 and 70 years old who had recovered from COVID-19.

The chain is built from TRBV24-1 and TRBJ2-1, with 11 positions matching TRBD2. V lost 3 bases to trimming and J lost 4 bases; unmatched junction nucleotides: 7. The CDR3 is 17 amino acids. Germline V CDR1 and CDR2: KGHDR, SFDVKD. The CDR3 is CATSDRRLAGPYNEQFF. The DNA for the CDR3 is TGTGCCACCAGTGATCGTAGACTAGCGGGGCCTTACAATGAGCAGTTCTTC.

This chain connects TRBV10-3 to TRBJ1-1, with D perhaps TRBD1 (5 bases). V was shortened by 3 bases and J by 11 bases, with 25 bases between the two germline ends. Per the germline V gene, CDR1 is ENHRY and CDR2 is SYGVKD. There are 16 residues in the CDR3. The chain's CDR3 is CAISDPGGAVVREAFF. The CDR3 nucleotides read TGTGCCATCAGTGACCCGGGAGGGGCAGTAGTAAGAGAGGCTTTCTTT.

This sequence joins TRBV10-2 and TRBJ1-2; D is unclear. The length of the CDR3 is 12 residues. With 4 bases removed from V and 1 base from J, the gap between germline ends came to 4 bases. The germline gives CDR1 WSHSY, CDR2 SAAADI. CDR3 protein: CASSGVNYGYTF. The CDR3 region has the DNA TGCGCCAGCAGTGGCGTTAACTATGGCTACACCTTC.

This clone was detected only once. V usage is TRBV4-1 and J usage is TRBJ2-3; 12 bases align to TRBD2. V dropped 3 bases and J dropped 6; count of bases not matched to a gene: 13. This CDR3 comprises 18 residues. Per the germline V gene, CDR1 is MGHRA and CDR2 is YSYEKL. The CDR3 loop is CASSHPTSGGTPRDTQYF. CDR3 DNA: TGCGCCAGCAGCCACCCAACTAGCGGGGGGACTCCGCGGGATACGCAGTATTTT.

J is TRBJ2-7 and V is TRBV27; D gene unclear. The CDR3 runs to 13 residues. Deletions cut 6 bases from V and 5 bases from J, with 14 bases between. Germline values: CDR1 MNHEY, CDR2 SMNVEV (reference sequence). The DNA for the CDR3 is TGTGCCAGCAGATTAAGACTCCCCCACGAGCAGTACTTC. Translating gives CASRLRLPHEQYF.

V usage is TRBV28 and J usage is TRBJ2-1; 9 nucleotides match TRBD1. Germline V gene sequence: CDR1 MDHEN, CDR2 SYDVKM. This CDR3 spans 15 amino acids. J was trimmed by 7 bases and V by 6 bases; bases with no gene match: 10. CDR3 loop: CASSQIGQGRNEQFF. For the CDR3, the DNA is TGTGCCAGCAGCCAAATCGGACAGGGGCGGAATGAGCAGTTCTTC.

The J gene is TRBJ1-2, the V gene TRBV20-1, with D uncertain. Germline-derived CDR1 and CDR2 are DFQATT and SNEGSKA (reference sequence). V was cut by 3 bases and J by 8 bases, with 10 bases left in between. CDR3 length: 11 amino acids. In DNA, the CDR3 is TGCAGTGCTAGGGCTTCGCGGGGCTACACCTTC. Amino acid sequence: CSARASRGYTF.

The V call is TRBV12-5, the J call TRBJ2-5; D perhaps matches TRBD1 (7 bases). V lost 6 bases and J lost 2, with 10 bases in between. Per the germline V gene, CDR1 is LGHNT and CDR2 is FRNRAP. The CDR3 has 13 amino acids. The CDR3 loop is CASGAGQQETQYF. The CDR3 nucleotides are TGTGCTAGTGGCGCGGGACAGCAAGAGACCCAGTACTTC. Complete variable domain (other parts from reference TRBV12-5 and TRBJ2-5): DARVTQTPRHKVTEMGQEVTMRCQPILGHNTVFWYRQTMMQGLELLAYFRNRAPLDDSGMPKDRFSAEMPDATLATLKIQPSEPRDSAVYFCASGAGQQETQYFGPGTRLLVL.

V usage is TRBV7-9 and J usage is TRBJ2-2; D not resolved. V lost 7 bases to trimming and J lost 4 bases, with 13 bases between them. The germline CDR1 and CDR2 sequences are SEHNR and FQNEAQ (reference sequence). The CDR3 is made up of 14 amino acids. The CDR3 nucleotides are TGTGCCAGCACATACTCTCCAGGCACCGGGGAGCTGTTTTTT. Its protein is CASTYSPGTGELFF.

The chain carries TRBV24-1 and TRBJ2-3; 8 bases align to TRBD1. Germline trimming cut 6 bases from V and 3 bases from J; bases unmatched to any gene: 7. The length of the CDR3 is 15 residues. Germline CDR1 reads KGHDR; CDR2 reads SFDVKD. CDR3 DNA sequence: TGTGCCACCAGTTTCGGACAGGGAGGAACAGATACGCAGTATTTT. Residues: CATSFGQGGTDTQYF.

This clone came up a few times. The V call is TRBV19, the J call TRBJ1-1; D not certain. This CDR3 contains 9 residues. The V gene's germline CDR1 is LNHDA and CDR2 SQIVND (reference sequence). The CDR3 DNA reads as TGTGAGGGAGACGTCGAAGCTTTCTTT. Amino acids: CEGDVEAFF.

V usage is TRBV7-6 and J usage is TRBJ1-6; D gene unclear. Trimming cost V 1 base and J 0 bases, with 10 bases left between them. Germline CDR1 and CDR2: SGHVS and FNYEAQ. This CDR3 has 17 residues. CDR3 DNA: TGTGCCAGCAGCTTAGGCGGCCTGAGCTCCTATAATTCACCCCTCCACTTT. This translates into CASSLGGLSSYNSPLHF. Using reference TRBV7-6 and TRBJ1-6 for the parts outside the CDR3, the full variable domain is GAGVSQSPRYKVTKRGQDVALRCDPISGHVSLYWYRQALGQGPEFLTYFNYEAQQDKSGLPNDRFSAERPEGSISTLTIQRTEQRDSAMYRCASSLGGLSSYNSPLHFGNGTRLTVT.

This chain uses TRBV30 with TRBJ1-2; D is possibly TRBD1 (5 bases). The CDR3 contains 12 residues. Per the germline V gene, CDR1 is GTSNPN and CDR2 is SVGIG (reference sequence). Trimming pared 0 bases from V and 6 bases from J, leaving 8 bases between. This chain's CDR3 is CAWSVQGDGYTF. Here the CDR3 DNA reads TGTGCCTGGAGTGTACAAGGGGATGGCTACACCTTC.

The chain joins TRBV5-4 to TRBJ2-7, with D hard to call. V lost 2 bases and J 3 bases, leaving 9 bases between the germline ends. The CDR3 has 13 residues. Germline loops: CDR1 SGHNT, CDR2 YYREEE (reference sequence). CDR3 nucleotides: TGTGCCAGCAGCTTAGGTACGGGCTACGAGCAGTACTTC. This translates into CASSLGTGYEQYF.